This T cell receptor beta chain was found in a study of a mutant IDH1 vaccine in newly diagnosed glioma. For the study at large: Of the patients given treatment, roughly 60% were male and approximately 38% were female, and a mean age of about 40 years was recorded.

Profiling relied on immunoSEQ multiplex PCR, and the TCRdb table lists in-frame clones only, not all of them. The table has about 130,000 clones, about four fifths seen once. With respect to this clone: Its target is not known.

CDR1 and CDR2 from the germline V gene are GTSNPN and SVGIG (reference sequence). The CDR3 loop spans 13 amino acids. Trimming shortened V by 3 bases and J by 5 bases, and 13 bases separated the two germline ends. Stated time point: week 11, during vaccination. A single vaccine dose contained 300 ug of mutant IDH1 20-mer peptide, and topical imiquimod was used with it. Each astrocytoma in the donors was new, WHO grade 3 or 4, IDH1-mutant and ATRX-lost. Here the sequenced sample was PBMCs, taken from a glioma patient whose treatment included an IDH1 peptide vaccine. The clonotype originates from a man aged 35-49 years with glioma. V usage is TRBV30 and J usage is TRBJ2-5; no clear D. CDR3: CAWRQNVRETQYF. CDR3 sequence (DNA): TGTGCCTGGAGGCAAAACGTGAGGGAGACCCAGTACTTC.